A single sample is the source of the 27 T cell receptor beta chains below, sequenced in a study of vaccination effects on CD4 cells after COVID-19. The culture ran for 10 days, and then CD4+ T cells were isolated. Libraries were prepared by immunoSEQ multiplex PCR; TCRdb keeps only in-frame clonotypes and omits some of them. The sample has 70,000 or so clones; approximately 71% are singletons. Antigens for these TCRs are unknown. The source material was CD4+ T cells from PBMCs cultured without peptide, sampled before COVID-19 vaccination. The receptor source for this set is a human donor who received a COVID-19 vaccine.

This chain connects TRBV29-1 to TRBJ2-2, with D possibly matching TRBD2 (7 bases). The germline CDR1 and CDR2 sequences are SQVTM and ANQGSEA. Between the trimmed V and J ends, which lost 4 bases and 6 bases, there was a span of 21 bases. There are 16 residues in the CDR3. The CDR3 sequence: CSVASGGGPPAGELFF. The CDR3 DNA reads as TGCAGCGTTGCCAGTGGGGGGGGCCCCCCTGCCGGGGAGCTGTTTTTT.

The sample holds one count of this clone. The chain couples TRBV30 to TRBJ1-5; 11 bases align to TRBD1. Germline V lookup: CDR1 GTSNPN, CDR2 SVGIG (reference sequence). Trimming removed 5 bases from V and 1 base from J; junction bases left unmatched: 1. The CDR3 is made up of 14 amino acids. CDR3 region: CAWGTGGSNQPQHF. In DNA, the CDR3 is TGTGCCTGGGGGACAGGGGGAAGCAATCAGCCCCAGCATTTT.

This clone was counted once. This chain connects TRBV6-5 to TRBJ1-5, with 7 bases matching TRBD1. Per the germline V gene, CDR1 is MNHEY and CDR2 is SVGAGI. Trimming removed 5 bases from V and 3 bases from J; junction bases left unmatched: 4. This CDR3 is 14 amino acids long. CDR3 DNA: TGTGCCAGCAGTCAGGGGACAGCCAATCAGCCCCAGCATTTT. Translation gives CASSQGTANQPQHF.

The V call is TRBV5-4, the J call TRBJ1-3; D unclear. This CDR3 is 15 amino acids long. V shed 0 bases and J shed 0 bases, with 7 bases lying between them. The germline CDR1 and CDR2 sequences are SGHNT and YYREEE (reference sequence). CDR3 loop: CASSLGRSSGNTIYF. The CDR3 DNA follows: TGTGCCAGCAGCTTGGGGCGTAGCTCTGGAAACACCATATATTTT.

A single count supports this clone. The rearrangement uses TRBV25-1 and TRBJ2-5; D ambiguous. The germline V gene has CDR1 MGHDK and CDR2 SYGVNS. The CDR3 loop spans 16 amino acids. Trimming left V 4 bases short and J 5 bases short, with 20 bases between. The CDR3 spells CASSAGIPHRLETQYF. The CDR3 DNA reads TGTGCCAGCAGTGCGGGCATCCCCCATAGGTTGGAGACCCAGTACTTC.

The chain links TRBV3-1 (or the pseudogene TRBV3-2) to TRBJ1-1; TRBD1 might be the D (6 bases). The CDR3 has 14 amino acids. V was clipped by 2 bases and J by 1 base, with 8 bases between them. Germline lookup yields CDR1 LGHDT and CDR2 YNNKEL (reference sequence). CDR3 amino acids: CASSQSTGNTEAFF. CDR3 DNA: TGTGCCAGCAGCCAATCGACAGGGAACACTGAAGCTTTCTTT.

CDR3 sequence reads: CASSQDFSSGNTIYF. Written as DNA, the CDR3 is TGTGCCAGCAGCCAAGATTTCAGCTCTGGAAACACCATATATTTT. The chain is built from TRBV3-1 (or the pseudogene TRBV3-2) and TRBJ1-3; D gene uncertain. The CDR3 spans 15 residues. The V end was cut by 0 bases, the J end by 0 bases, with 6 bases between. Germline CDR1 and CDR2: LGHDT and YNNKEL (reference sequence).

The rearrangement uses TRBV5-8 and TRBJ1-1; weak D call: TRBD1 (5 bases). Germline V lookup: CDR1 SGHTS, CDR2 YDEGEE. CDR3 length equals 18 residues. V lost 7 bases to trimming and J lost 1 base, with 26 bases between them. The CDR3 nucleotides read TGTGCCAGCCCCAATTCGGCCCCCCTGGAGGGGTGGAACACTGAAGCTTTCTTT. Translating it yields CASPNSAPLEGWNTEAFF. Looking up the rest from reference TRBV5-8 and TRBJ1-1 gives the full variable domain: EAGVTQSPTHLIKTRGQQATLRCSPISGHTSVYWYQQALGLGLQFLLWYDEGEERNRGNFPPRFSGRQFPNYSSELNVNALELEDSALYLCASPNSAPLEGWNTEAFFGQGTRLTVV.

The chain couples TRBV6-5 to TRBJ1-2; perhaps TRBD1 as D (5 bases). V was cut by 0 bases and J by 4 bases, with 12 bases left in between. Germline CDR1 reads MNHEY; CDR2 reads SVGAGI. The length of the CDR3 is 15 residues. The CDR3 nucleotides read TGTGCCAGCAGTTACTCGTCCGCTGGGGGCTATGGCTACACCTTC. Translation: CASSYSSAGGYGYTF.

This chain joins TRBV29-1 and TRBJ1-4, with TRBD1 identical over 7 bases. Germline assignment: CDR1 SQVTM and CDR2 ANQGSEA. The CDR3 has 13 residues. Trimming at V came to 4 bases and at J to 2 bases, leaving 1 base not matched to a gene. This CDR3 is CSVVRGTNEKLFF. The CDR3 DNA follows: TGCAGCGTTGTCAGGGGGACTAATGAAAAACTGTTTTTT.

The chain uses TRBV5-8 and TRBJ2-1, with D maybe TRBD2 (7 bases). Germline V gene sequence: CDR1 SGHTS, CDR2 YDEGEE. Trimming removed 7 bases at V and 0 bases at J, with 17 bases between. The CDR3 is 16 residues long. The CDR3 nucleotides are TGTGCCAGCCAAAGGGGGGGCCCTAGCTCCTACAATGAGCAGTTCTTC. The encoded protein is CASQRGGPSSYNEQFF.

The V and J genes are TRBV6-1 and TRBJ2-3; D uncertain. CDR1 MNHNS and CDR2 SASEGT come from the germline V gene. Trimming cost V 0 bases and J 2 bases, with 12 bases left between them. The CDR3 is 16 residues long. The CDR3 DNA follows: TGTGCCAGCAGTGAAGCTTTTGCCCCTAACACAGATACGCAGTATTTT. It translates to CASSEAFAPNTDTQYF.

The CDR3 DNA sequence: TGTGCCAGTAGTGCGACAGAAAGCGGGGGGTACAATGAGCAGTTCTTC. Translation gives CASSATESGGYNEQFF. The V gene is TRBV19, the J gene TRBJ2-1, with 9 bases matching TRBD2. The CDR3 extends over 16 amino acids. Per germline, CDR1 LNHDA and CDR2 SQIVND (reference sequence). The V segment lost 5 bases and the J segment 4 bases; nucleotides outside the gene matches: 9.

This clone was counted only a few times. CDR3 nucleotide sequence: TGCGCCAGCAGCCAAGACAGGGGTAGCAATCAGCCCCAGCATTTT. This encodes CASSQDRGSNQPQHF. The chain employs TRBV4-3 and TRBJ1-5; TRBD1 might be the D (6 bases). Germline CDR1 and CDR2: LGHNA and YSLEER. Trimming shortened V by 0 bases and J by 0 bases, and 6 bases separated the two germline ends. The CDR3 runs 15 residues.

The chain carries TRBV14 and TRBJ2-4; TRBD2 matches 11 bases. Unmatched junction bases numbered 4, after V lost 0 bases and J lost 9 bases. The CDR3 has 15 amino acids. CDR1 and CDR2 (germline): SGHDN, FVKESK. CDR3 protein: CASSQDLAGGRIQYF. Written as DNA, the CDR3 is TGTGCCAGCAGCCAAGATCTAGCGGGGGGACGCATTCAGTACTTC.

The genes are TRBV27 and TRBJ1-5, with D unclear. This CDR3 has 14 residues. Per the germline V gene, CDR1 is MNHEY and CDR2 is SMNVEV (reference sequence). V lost 4 bases and J lost 6, with 13 bases in between. CDR3 sequence (DNA): TGTGCCAGCAGTTCACACCAATCCGGTCAGCCCCAGCATTTT. Its protein is CASSSHQSGQPQHF.

This clone was observed a single time. V and J are TRBV15 and TRBJ1-2, with 8 bases identical to TRBD1. The germline V gene has CDR1 LNHNV and CDR2 YYDKDF (reference sequence). This CDR3 is 16 amino acids long. Trimming took 0 bases from V and 4 from J; bases not matched to a gene: 7. The CDR3 coding sequence is TGTGCCACCAGCAGAGATAGGACAGGGATTTCCTATGGCTACACCTTC. Translation: CATSRDRTGISYGYTF.

The rearrangement joins TRBV3-1 (or the pseudogene TRBV3-2) to TRBJ2-2; tentative D call: TRBD1 (6 bases). Germline CDR1 LGHDT, CDR2 YNNKEL (reference sequence). V was trimmed by 4 bases and J by 7 bases, leaving 13 bases between them. CDR3 length equals 14 residues. The DNA of the CDR3 is TGTGCCAGCAGCCCATACAGGGAAAGCGGGGAGCTGTTTTTT. It yields the protein CASSPYRESGELFF.

The sample holds one count of this clone. In DNA, the CDR3 is TGTGCTAGTGGTCCCGGACACCTCCAAGAGACCCAGTACTTC. Amino acid sequence: CASGPGHLQETQYF. The rearrangement uses TRBV12-5 and TRBJ2-5, with D maybe TRBD1 (5 bases). The germline gives CDR1 LGHNT, CDR2 FRNRAP. V lost 5 bases to trimming and J lost 1 base, with 11 bases between them. This CDR3 contains 14 residues.

This clone came up a few times. The chain joins TRBV19 to TRBJ1-6; possibly TRBD1 for D (6 bases). The CDR3 length is 14 residues. With 8 bases removed from V and 6 bases from J, the gap between germline ends came to 14 bases. Germline CDR1 reads LNHDA; CDR2 reads SQIVND (reference sequence). This CDR3 reads CASQGRSLNSPLHF. The CDR3 DNA is TGTGCCAGTCAGGGGAGATCCCTTAATTCACCCCTCCACTTT.

This clone was found a few times. V and J are TRBV30 and TRBJ1-6; maybe TRBD1 (5 bases). V was pared by 4 bases and J by 9 bases, with 10 bases between. This CDR3 is 12 amino acids long. The germline CDR1 and CDR2 sequences are GTSNPN and SVGIG (reference sequence). The CDR3 loop reads CAWMNGGSPLHF. The CDR3 nucleotides read TGTGCCTGGATGAATGGGGGTTCACCCCTCCACTTT. Drawing the rest from reference TRBV30 and TRBJ1-6, the complete variable domain is SQTIHQWPATLVQPVGSPLSLECTVEGTSNPNLYWYRQAAGRGLQLLFYSVGIGQISSEVPQNLSASRPQDRQFILSSKKLLLSDSGFYLCAWMNGGSPLHFGNGTRLTVT.

Only a few counts were recorded for this clone. The rearrangement links TRBV7-9 to TRBJ1-3; the match to TRBD1 covers 10 bases. V dropped 8 bases and J dropped 1; count of bases not matched to a gene: 5. CDR1 SEHNR and CDR2 FQNEAQ come from the germline V gene (reference sequence). The CDR3 runs 15 residues. In nucleotides, the CDR3 is TGTGCCAGCTTCCGACAGGGGGCATCTGGAAACACCATATATTTT. Amino acid sequence: CASFRQGASGNTIYF.

In DNA, the CDR3 is TGTGCCAGCAGTCCGACCACAGATACGCAGTATTTT. Amino acid sequence: CASSPTTDTQYF. The genes are TRBV6-5 and TRBJ2-3; no firm D call. The CDR3 is 12 residues long. Per germline, CDR1 MNHEY and CDR2 SVGAGI. Trimming stripped 5 bases from V and 2 bases from J, with 5 bases between.

This chain uses TRBV15 with TRBJ2-2; TRBD2 matches at 7 bases. J was trimmed by 8 bases and V by 0 bases; bases with no gene match: 3. Germline V lookup: CDR1 LNHNV, CDR2 YYDKDF (reference sequence). The CDR3 runs to 14 residues. CDR3 in amino acids: CATSRDSAGGELFF. CDR3 bases: TGTGCCACCAGCAGAGATTCAGCGGGGGGGGAGCTGTTTTTT.

This clone showed up just a few times. The J gene is TRBJ2-1, the V gene TRBV29-1, with 12 bases fitting TRBD1. The length of the CDR3 is 13 residues. The ends lost 7 bases at V and 7 bases at J; junction bases unmatched: 5. Germline values: CDR1 SQVTM, CDR2 ANQGSEA. CDR3 nucleotides: TGCAGCGCTGAGGGACAGGGGGCGAATGAGCAGTTCTTC. Encoded protein: CSAEGQGANEQFF.

This chain joins TRBV3-1 (or the pseudogene TRBV3-2) and TRBJ1-4, with 11 bases lining up with TRBD1. This CDR3 spans 14 amino acids. V trimming: 4 bases; J trimming: 10 bases; junction bases outside the gene matches: 5. CDR1 LGHDT and CDR2 YNNKEL come from the germline V gene (reference sequence). The CDR3 nucleotides are TGTGCCAGCAGCCTCAGGACAGGGGGCGTAAAACTGTTTTTT. Its protein product is CASSLRTGGVKLFF.

This sequence joins TRBV5-1 and TRBJ2-1; no firm D call. Germline CDR1 and CDR2: SGHRS and YFSETQ. The V end was cut by 0 bases, the J end by 0 bases, with 10 bases between. The CDR3 has 16 residues. The CDR3 is CASSLVLSRSYNEQFF. CDR3 nucleotides: TGCGCCAGCAGCTTGGTGCTCAGCCGCTCCTACAATGAGCAGTTCTTC.